These 30 T cell receptor beta chains came from one sample sequenced in a study of beta chain features in type 1 diabetes. The entirety of the isolated RNA underwent reverse transcription, so expressed TCRB transcripts were sequenced. Only in-frame clones appear in the TCRdb table, and some are missing; sequencing was by immunoSEQ multiplex PCR. The table includes about 320,000 clones, 12% to 15% detected once. Sequenced sample: central memory CD4+ T cells from blood. Receptors were obtained from a man younger than 45 in good health.

This clone was seen ten or more times. This rearrangement joins TRBV4-3 to TRBJ2-1; maybe TRBD2 (6 bases). The germline CDR1 and CDR2 sequences are LGHNA and YSLEER. CDR3 length: 15 residues. Trimming pared 5 bases from V and 10 bases from J, leaving 21 bases between. In DNA, the CDR3 is TGCGCCAGCAGCTCCGTAGGAGGGGCGGGGAGGGAGCAGTTCTTC. Translated, it gives CASSSVGGAGREQFF.

This clone was seen only a few times. The rearrangement joins TRBV28 to TRBJ2-5, with a possible D match to TRBD1 (6 bases). Germline loops: CDR1 MDHEN, CDR2 SYDVKM. Deletions cut 2 bases from V and 4 bases from J, with 14 bases between. This CDR3 is built from 15 residues. The CDR3 DNA sequence: TGTGCCAGCAGTTTAACCCTCGGACAGCTAGAGACCCAGTACTTC. Translation: CASSLTLGQLETQYF.

The rearrangement uses TRBV5-1 and TRBJ1-1, with D maybe TRBD1 (5 bases). The CDR3 is made up of 15 amino acids. Germline CDR1 is SGHRS and CDR2 is YFSETQ. Trimming left V 4 bases short and J 1 base short, with 14 bases between. CDR3 protein: CASSDQGSPNTEAFF. The DNA of the CDR3 is TGCGCCAGCAGCGACCAGGGTTCCCCGAACACTGAAGCTTTCTTT.

The chain has TRBV15 and TRBJ2-3; D unclear. In germline, CDR1 is LNHNV, CDR2 YYDKDF (reference sequence). The V end was cut by 7 bases, the J end by 2 bases, with 7 bases between. The CDR3 contains 12 residues. Here the CDR3 reads CATKLNTDTQYF. In DNA form, the CDR3 reads TGTGCCACCAAACTCAACACAGATACGCAGTATTTT.

V usage is TRBV19 and J usage is TRBJ2-1, with TRBD2 identical over 7 bases. The CDR3 consists of 15 residues. Germline loops: CDR1 LNHDA, CDR2 SQIVND (reference sequence). J gave up 7 bases and V 6 bases, and 12 bases lay outside the gene matches. Here the CDR3 reads CASSPGTNWGNEQFF. CDR3 sequence (DNA): TGTGCCAGTAGCCCCGGGACTAACTGGGGGAATGAGCAGTTCTTC.

This chain uses TRBV18 with TRBJ1-6, with 8 bases matching TRBD1. The ends lost 10 bases at V and 8 bases at J; junction bases unmatched: 7. Germline assignment: CDR1 KGHSH and CDR2 LQKENI. This CDR3 has 13 amino acids. The CDR3 nucleotides read TGTGCCACTACTGGACAGGGAGATTCACCCCTCCACTTT. Amino acid sequence: CATTGQGDSPLHF.

This clone appeared many times. This sequence joins TRBV7-8 and TRBJ2-7; D not certain. Trimming removed 3 bases at V and 2 bases at J, with 8 bases between. The CDR3 length is 13 residues. CDR1 and CDR2 from the germline V gene are SGHVS and FQNEAQ. The CDR3 region has the DNA TGTGCCAGCAGCTTTGCCGGAACCTACGAGCAGTACTTC. It translates to CASSFAGTYEQYF.

This clone has ten or more counts. The chain employs TRBV2 and TRBJ2-7; unclear D gene. CDR3 length: 13 amino acids. Germline-derived CDR1 and CDR2 are SNHLY and FYNNEI. The germline V and J ends were trimmed by 2 bases and 10 bases, with 15 bases remaining between them. CDR3 loop: CASSEFGQKGQYF. The CDR3 DNA sequence: TGTGCCAGCAGTGAATTTGGGCAGAAAGGACAGTACTTC.

The chain has TRBV7-3 and TRBJ2-2, with TRBD1 as a possible D gene (5 bases). V was cut by 5 bases and J by 5 bases, with 9 bases left in between. The germline V gene has CDR1 SGHTA and CDR2 FQGTGA. This CDR3 has 13 amino acids. CDR3 in DNA: TGTGCCAGCAGCCTCGACAGAACCGGGGAGCTGTTTTTT. The encoded protein is CASSLDRTGELFF. The variable domain in full, completed from reference TRBV7-3 and TRBJ2-2, reads GAGVSQTPSNKVTEKGKYVELRCDPISGHTALYWYRQSLGQGPEFLIYFQGTGAADDSGLPNDRFFAVRPEGSVSTLKIQRTERGDSAVYLCASSLDRTGELFFGEGSRLTVL.

This chain links TRBV30 with TRBJ1-5, with D possibly TRBD1 on 5 matching bases. The ends were cut back, 2 bases at V and 7 bases at J, with 12 bases in the middle. The CDR3 runs 13 residues. Germline values: CDR1 GTSNPN, CDR2 SVGIG (reference sequence). The CDR3 DNA follows: TGTGCCTGGAGTTCGGGGGATGACCAGCCCCAGCATTTT. This sequence encodes CAWSSGDDQPQHF.

This clone was found many times. This chain connects TRBV10-3 to TRBJ1-2; the D gene is possibly TRBD1 (5 bases). Germline-derived CDR1 and CDR2 are ENHRY and SYGVKD. The CDR3 runs 12 residues. Trimming cost V 6 bases and J 6 bases, with 11 bases left between them. DNA of the CDR3: TGTGCCATCAGCAAACAGGAAAATGGCTACACCTTC. This codes for CAISKQENGYTF.

This clone was detected only a few times. The V and J genes are TRBV7-7 and TRBJ2-3; 8 bases align to TRBD1. Germline CDR1 reads SSHAT; CDR2 reads FNYEAQ (reference sequence). Losses at the gene ends were 8 bases for V and 4 bases for J; bases not matched to a gene: 5. CDR3 size: 13 residues. CDR3 sequence (DNA): TGTGCCAGCTCGGCAGGGGGCCCAGATACGCAGTATTTT. It codes for CASSAGGPDTQYF.

The chain recombines TRBV7-9 with TRBJ2-3; the D gene is possibly TRBD2 (5 bases). This CDR3 has 15 amino acids. V gave up 1 base and J gave up 2 bases, with 10 bases separating them. The germline CDR1 and CDR2 sequences are SEHNR and FQNEAQ (reference sequence). CDR3: CASSLVDGITDTQYF. The CDR3, as DNA: TGTGCCAGCAGCTTAGTGGACGGGATCACAGATACGCAGTATTTT.

There are a few counts of this clone. The CDR3 sequence: CASSGGRRHEQYF. The CDR3 DNA sequence: TGTGCCAGCAGTGGGGGACGGCGACACGAGCAGTACTTC. This chain connects TRBV7-2 to TRBJ2-7; D possibly uses TRBD1 or TRBD2 (5 bases each). V was pared by 6 bases and J by 5 bases, with 14 bases between. Germline lookup yields CDR1 SGHTA and CDR2 FQGNSA. CDR3 size: 13 residues.

The chain joins TRBV19 to TRBJ1-6, with D possibly TRBD1 on 5 matching bases. CDR1 and CDR2 (germline): LNHDA, SQIVND (reference sequence). Trimming took 6 bases from V and 8 from J, leaving 20 bases between them. CDR3 length equals 16 residues. CDR3 nucleotides: TGTGCCAGTAGCCCCCAGGCGGGGGTTCGGGATTCACCCCTCCACTTT. Its translation: CASSPQAGVRDSPLHF.

This chain uses TRBV29-1 with TRBJ1-2; 12 nucleotides match TRBD1. This CDR3 contains 14 residues. The V gene end was trimmed by 3 bases and the J gene end by 6 bases; junction bases not matched to a gene: 5. Germline-derived CDR1 and CDR2 are SQVTM and ANQGSEA. CDR3 amino acids: CSVEGQGALNGYTF. CDR3 DNA sequence: TGCAGCGTTGAGGGACAGGGGGCGCTTAATGGCTACACCTTC.

This clone occurred a few times. The genes are TRBV6-6 and TRBJ1-1; D unclear. The CDR3 is 16 residues long. Germline assignment: CDR1 MNHNY and CDR2 SVGAGI (reference sequence). V was trimmed by 11 bases and J by 1 base, leaving 23 bases between them. CDR3 residues: CALSPGPGLRNTEAFF. As DNA, the CDR3 is TGTGCCCTGAGCCCCGGTCCGGGCCTTCGGAACACTGAAGCTTTCTTT.

V usage is TRBV7-2 and J usage is TRBJ2-3, with D unclear. The germline gives CDR1 SGHTA, CDR2 FQGNSA. Trimming cost V 1 base and J 0 bases, with 8 bases left between them. This CDR3 is 15 amino acids long. CDR3 bases: TGTGCCAGCAGCTTAGATCGTACGAGCACAGATACGCAGTATTTT. Encoded protein: CASSLDRTSTDTQYF.

The chain uses TRBV7-2 and TRBJ1-6, with D hard to call. Germline CDR1 is SGHTA and CDR2 is FQGNSA. The V end was cut by 4 bases, the J end by 8 bases, with 12 bases between. This CDR3 has 14 amino acids. For the CDR3, the DNA is TGTGCCAGCAGCTCTCGGAGGAACGATTCACCCCTCCACTTT. Protein: CASSSRRNDSPLHF.

The chain joins TRBV7-6 to TRBJ2-1, with D perhaps matching TRBD1 (6 bases). Trimming cost V 1 base and J 5 bases, with 12 bases left between them. Germline V gives CDR1 SGHVS, CDR2 FNYEAQ. This CDR3 contains 15 residues. The CDR3 reads CASSLEPGHHNEQFF. The CDR3 nucleotides are TGTGCCAGCAGCTTAGAGCCGGGACACCACAATGAGCAGTTCTTC.

The sample holds one count of this clone. One end of the junction is discordant with germline, which a read error may explain. The chain recombines TRBV20-1 with TRBJ1-1; TRBD1 might be the D (5 bases). The CDR3 contains 11 residues. The V gene's germline CDR1 is DFQATT and CDR2 SNEGSKA (reference sequence). DNA for the CDR3: TGCAGTCTGCGAGGGGACGGTGAAGTTTTCTTT. Protein: CSLRGDGEVFF.

In this sample, this clone turned up many times. This CDR3 is CASSLGVGYGYTF. DNA of the CDR3: TGTGCCAGCAGCTTAGGGGTCGGCTATGGCTACACCTTC. The rearrangement uses TRBV11-2 and TRBJ1-2; no clear D gene. The V gene's germline CDR1 is SGHAT and CDR2 FQNNGV. The CDR3 is made up of 13 amino acids. V shed 1 base and J shed 4 bases, with 7 bases lying between them.

The sample holds many counts of this clone. The CDR3, as DNA: TGTGCCAGCAGTTCCCGGGGACAGCCGGAAGCTTTCTTT. Protein: CASSSRGQPEAFF. This chain joins TRBV27 and TRBJ1-1; TRBD1 aligns across 7 bases. Germline V gives CDR1 MNHEY, CDR2 SMNVEV (reference sequence). This CDR3 spans 13 amino acids. V lost 4 bases, J lost 8 bases, and 7 bases stayed unmatched.

This clone showed up many times. This rearrangement joins TRBV7-2 to TRBJ2-7, with 9 bases identical to TRBD2. Germline lookup yields CDR1 SGHTA and CDR2 FQGNSA. The CDR3 runs 13 residues. Trimming cost V 5 bases and J 9 bases; bases outside gene matches: 8. The CDR3 reads CASSHGTSNGQYF. CDR3 bases: TGTGCCAGCAGCCACGGGACTAGCAATGGGCAGTACTTC. Complete variable domain (other parts from reference TRBV7-2 and TRBJ2-7): GAGVSQSPSNKVTEKGKDVELRCDPISGHTALYWYRQSLGQGLEFLIYFQGNSAPDKSGLPSDRFSAERTGGSVSTLTIQRTQQEDSAVYLCASSHGTSNGQYFGPGTRLTVT.

On this clone itself: Additional DNA sequences in this sample encode the identical CDR3. This chain connects TRBV7-2 to TRBJ1-5; no definite D call. Germline loops: CDR1 SGHTA, CDR2 FQGNSA. Trimming cost V 3 bases and J 0 bases, with 3 bases left between them. The CDR3 is 13 amino acids. CDR3: CASSFSSNQPQHF. The CDR3 coding sequence is TGTGCCAGCAGCTTTTCTAGCAATCAGCCCCAGCATTTT.

This clone has just a few counts. The gene calls are TRBV11-2 and TRBJ2-3; D possibly corresponds to TRBD1 (5 bases). From germline, CDR1 is SGHAT and CDR2 FQNNGV. There are 14 residues in the CDR3. V lost 5 bases and J 3 bases, leaving 12 bases between the germline ends. This CDR3 reads CASSLTGSTDTQYF. The CDR3 DNA reads TGTGCCAGCAGCCTCACAGGCTCTACAGATACGCAGTATTTT.

This sequence joins TRBV7-9 and TRBJ2-5, with 8 positions matching TRBD1. The J segment lost 8 bases and the V segment lost 5 bases, leaving 7 bases of the junction unmatched. CDR3 length: 13 residues. Germline CDR1 and CDR2: SEHNR and FQNEAQ (reference sequence). The CDR3 coding sequence is TGTGCCAGCAGCCCCGGGACAGGACGAACCCAGTACTTC. Protein product: CASSPGTGRTQYF.

The genes are TRBV29-1 and TRBJ1-1; D gene ambiguous. The V gene's germline CDR1 is SQVTM and CDR2 ANQGSEA. The CDR3 is made up of 10 amino acids. With 4 bases removed from V and 11 bases from J, the gap between germline ends came to 11 bases. CDR3 sequence (DNA): TGCAGCGTTGTCCCGGGCCGGGCTTTCTTT. It codes for CSVVPGRAFF.

There are a few counts of this clone. The chain couples TRBV5-1 to TRBJ1-3; D is unclear. Trimming stripped 2 bases from V and 1 base from J, with 10 bases between. CDR1 and CDR2 (germline): SGHRS, YFSETQ. The CDR3 has 15 amino acids. The CDR3 region is CASSLQPTSGNTIYF. CDR3 nucleotide sequence: TGCGCCAGCAGCTTACAGCCGACATCTGGAAACACCATATATTTT.

This clone was observed a few times. This rearrangement joins TRBV7-9 to TRBJ2-7; 7 bases map to TRBD2. This CDR3 is 14 amino acids long. The J segment lost 2 bases and the V segment lost 4 bases, leaving 5 bases of the junction unmatched. Germline CDR1 is SEHNR and CDR2 is FQNEAQ (reference sequence). CDR3: CASSSSGTTYEQYF. CDR3 DNA sequence: TGTGCCAGCAGCTCATCTGGGACTACCTACGAGCAGTACTTC.